The present TCR beta chain was sequenced within a study of beta chain features in type 1 diabetes. The isolated RNA, all of it, was reverse transcribed, so expressed TCRB transcripts were what got sequenced. Sequenced by immunoSEQ multiplex PCR; TCRdb stores in-frame clones only, minus some. The sample lists about 16,000 clones; approximately 50% were seen once. Losses at the gene ends were 4 bases for V and 7 bases for J; bases not matched to a gene: 5. The CDR3 loop spans 15 amino acids. The V gene's germline CDR1 is MNHEY and CDR2 SMNVEV (reference sequence). Source material: stem cell memory CD4+ T cells from blood. V is TRBV27 and J is TRBJ2-7, with 15 bases that match TRBD2. This TCR was sampled from a woman aged 18-30 years in good health. The CDR3 protein is CASSSGLAGGREQYF. The DNA of the CDR3 is TGTGCCAGCAGTTCGGGACTAGCGGGAGGTAGGGAGCAGTACTTC.